The 17 T cell receptor beta chains listed next were all sequenced from one sample in a study of shared clonotypes between healthy human individuals. The method was immunoSEQ multiplex PCR; TCRdb's version includes in-frame clones alone and lacks a portion of them. The sample includes about 1.5 million clones, 98% of them seen just once. The material sequenced was naive CD4+ T cells sorted from blood. Subset in this sample: CD45RA+ positively selected. All receptors come from a man aged 25 to 40 in good health.

The chain links TRBV2 to TRBJ1-2; D not certain. V gave up 2 bases and J gave up 8 bases, with 24 bases separating them. The germline gives CDR1 SNHLY, CDR2 FYNNEI. CDR3 length: 17 amino acids. CDR3 DNA: TGTGCCAGCAGTGAACAGGCCGTAGCTCTGGGGTTCGACGGCTACACCTTC. Its protein product is CASSEQAVALGFDGYTF.

CDR3 in DNA: TGTGCCAGCAGCTTAGTTCAAGGGGCAGGCTACACCTTC. Encoded protein: CASSLVQGAGYTF. The V and J genes are TRBV7-9 and TRBJ1-2, with a possible D match to TRBD1 (5 bases). V lost 1 base, J lost 8 bases, and 11 bases lay in between. Germline V gene lookup returns CDR1 SEHNR and CDR2 FQNEAQ (reference sequence). This CDR3 has 13 amino acids.

This clone came up once. The rearrangement links TRBV10-3 to TRBJ2-7; 12 positions match TRBD2. V gave up 2 bases and J gave up 3 bases; unmatched junction bases: 2. The CDR3 extends over 15 amino acids. Germline loops: CDR1 ENHRY, CDR2 SYGVKD. CDR3 nucleotides: TGTGCCATCAGTGAGGGACTAGCGGGACTCTACGAGCAGTACTTC. Translated: CAISEGLAGLYEQYF.

This chain uses TRBV29-1 with TRBJ2-1; D is perhaps TRBD1 or TRBD2 (6 bases each). The germline CDR1 and CDR2 sequences are SQVTM and ANQGSEA. Deletions cut 4 bases from V and 3 bases from J, with 13 bases between. The CDR3 covers 14 residues. CDR3 coding DNA: TGCAGCGTTGGTCCGGGGGCCGGCTACAATGAGCAGTTCTTC. This encodes CSVGPGAGYNEQFF.

The chain links TRBV7-9 to TRBJ2-7; perhaps TRBD1 as D (6 bases). The V and J ends lost 1 base and 0 bases respectively, with 13 bases between them. The germline gives CDR1 SEHNR, CDR2 FQNEAQ (reference sequence). This CDR3 comprises 16 residues. The CDR3 region has the DNA TGTGCCAGCAGCTTAGTAAGGGGGATTAGCTCCTACGAGCAGTACTTC. This encodes CASSLVRGISSYEQYF.

The chain has TRBV10-3 and TRBJ2-1, with TRBD2 matching 10 bases. V was pared by 2 bases and J by 6 bases, with 4 bases of the junction left unmatched. Per the germline V gene, CDR1 is ENHRY and CDR2 is SYGVKD. The CDR3 has 15 amino acids. The DNA for the CDR3 is TGTGCCATCAGTGAGCCGGGACTAGCGACCAATGAGCAGTTCTTC. Translation gives CAISEPGLATNEQFF.

This chain links TRBV29-1 with TRBJ2-3, with D possibly TRBD1 on 5 matching bases. Trimming pared 2 bases from V and 0 bases from J, leaving 9 bases between. The CDR3 is made up of 14 amino acids. Germline V gene data show CDR1 as SQVTM and CDR2 as ANQGSEA. The CDR3 DNA reads as TGCAGCGTTGAATCGACAGCTAGCACAGATACGCAGTATTTT. Protein: CSVESTASTDTQYF.

The V call is TRBV5-1, the J call TRBJ2-2; TRBD1 matches at 9 bases. This CDR3 spans 18 amino acids. Germline trimming cut 1 base from V and 7 bases from J; bases unmatched to any gene: 14. Germline assignment: CDR1 SGHRS and CDR2 YFSETQ. CDR3 in DNA: TGCGCCAGCAGCTTGAACACAGGGGGCGCGGGCCCCGGCGGGGAGCTGTTTTTT. Translating it yields CASSLNTGGAGPGGELFF.

The V call is TRBV5-1, the J call TRBJ1-2; the D gene is possibly TRBD1 (5 bases). The CDR3 is 15 amino acids. The germline V and J ends were trimmed by 0 bases and 3 bases, with 12 bases remaining between them. The germline V gene encodes CDR1 SGHRS and CDR2 YFSETQ. Here the CDR3 reads CASSLGPGPDYGYTF. The DNA for the CDR3 is TGCGCCAGCAGCTTGGGTCCAGGGCCGGACTATGGCTACACCTTC.

This chain links TRBV28 with TRBJ2-7; 7 nucleotides agree with TRBD1. Germline CDR1 reads MDHEN; CDR2 reads SYDVKM. The CDR3 runs 16 residues. V dropped 3 bases and J dropped 11; count of bases not matched to a gene: 19. The DNA for the CDR3 is TGTGCCAGCAGTTTGTTCCCCTCGGGACAGCTAAATCAAGAGTACTTC. The encoded protein is CASSLFPSGQLNQEYF.

V gene TRBV6-6 combines with J gene TRBJ1-5; D perhaps matches TRBD1 (6 bases). This CDR3 has 15 residues. The germline gives CDR1 MNHNY, CDR2 SVGAGI (reference sequence). The V end lost 6 bases, the J end lost 4 bases, and 16 bases lay between the germline ends. The CDR3 nucleotides are TGTGCCAGCAGCGGGGTGGGGGGCGGAAATCAGCCCCAGCATTTT. This codes for CASSGVGGGNQPQHF.

This clone was observed once. V and J are TRBV6-5 and TRBJ1-5; D is unresolved. Trimming removed 5 bases from V and 2 bases from J, with 10 bases in between. Germline V gene data show CDR1 as MNHEY and CDR2 as SVGAGI. CDR3 length equals 14 residues. The CDR3 nucleotides are TGTGCCAGCAGTCAGGTGGCGGGCAATCAGCCCCAGCATTTT. Residues: CASSQVAGNQPQHF.

The chain couples TRBV27 to TRBJ2-3; 8 positions match TRBD2. Trimming removed 9 bases from V and 2 bases from J; junction bases left unmatched: 7. The CDR3 runs to 14 residues. Germline CDR1 MNHEY, CDR2 SMNVEV (reference sequence). The CDR3 protein is CASGYSGITDTQYF. In DNA, the CDR3 is TGTGCCAGTGGGTATAGCGGGATCACAGATACGCAGTATTTT.

The chain uses TRBV18 and TRBJ2-2; 7 positions agree with TRBD2. With 5 bases clipped from V and 1 base from J, the junction kept 7 bases outside the gene matches. CDR1 KGHSH and CDR2 LQKENI come from the germline V gene. The CDR3 totals 16 residues. The CDR3 loop reads CASSVLADLNTGELFF. CDR3 nucleotide sequence: TGTGCCAGCTCAGTCCTAGCGGACCTGAACACCGGGGAGCTGTTTTTT.

V gene TRBV20-1 combines with J gene TRBJ2-2, with D unresolved. Trimming cost V 7 bases and J 1 base, with 4 bases left between them. Looked up from germline, CDR1 is DFQATT and CDR2 is SNEGSKA (reference sequence). The CDR3 length is 11 residues. The CDR3 coding sequence is TGCAGTGGCGGGAACACCGGGGAGCTGTTTTTT. Its protein product is CSGGNTGELFF.

The CDR3 is CASSLVRQISSYEQYF. The CDR3, as DNA: TGTGCCAGCAGCTTAGTGAGACAGATCAGTTCCTACGAGCAGTACTTC. The rearrangement links TRBV11-2 to TRBJ2-7, with D perhaps TRBD1 (5 bases). The germline V gene has CDR1 SGHAT and CDR2 FQNNGV. The V and J ends lost 1 base and 1 base respectively, with 14 bases between them. The CDR3 has 16 residues.

The chain is built from TRBV7-6 and TRBJ2-3; D is ambiguous. The V gene's germline CDR1 is SGHVS and CDR2 FNYEAQ. This CDR3 has 14 residues. The V gene lost 3 bases and the J gene lost 4 bases, with 11 bases spanning the gap. This CDR3 is CASSFGVGADTQYF. CDR3 in DNA: TGTGCCAGCAGCTTTGGAGTTGGGGCAGATACGCAGTATTTT.